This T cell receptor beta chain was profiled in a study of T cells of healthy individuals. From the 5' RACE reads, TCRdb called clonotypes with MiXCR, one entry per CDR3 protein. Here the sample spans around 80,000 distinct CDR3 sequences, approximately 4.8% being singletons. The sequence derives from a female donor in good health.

The CDR3 region is CSAPGRNTGELFF. DNA of the CDR3: TGCAGTGCCCCCGGACGGAACACCGGGGAGCTGTTTTTT. This sequence joins TRBV20-1 and TRBJ2-2, with unresolved D. Per the germline V gene, CDR1 is DFQATT and CDR2 is SNEGSKA (reference sequence). V shed 6 bases and J shed 1 base, with 9 bases lying between them. This CDR3 spans 13 amino acids.